The rows below give T cell receptor beta chains drawn from one sample of a study of shared clonotypes between healthy human individuals. Some clones are missing from TCRdb's copy, which holds only in-frame ones; the method was immunoSEQ multiplex PCR. Among about half a million clones listed, 70% to 85% were seen once. The sequenced sample was PBMCs. The origin of the receptors is a woman in her forties in good health. Some clones in this sample may be carry-over from other donors' samples. Both conserved end residues are trimmed from each CDR3.

TRBJ1-4,TRBV7-9,ASSLAEGMSEKLF
TRBJ1-1,TRBV19,ASSRNRETEAF
TRBJ2-7,TRBV5-1,ASSQGDGPYEQY
TRBJ2-7,TRBV6-1,ASLRDILTDEQY
TRBJ2-4,TRBV7-8,ASSPGWGTRQSLAKNIQY
TRBJ2-3,TRBV9,ASSDLPGIVDTQY
TRBJ1-1,TRBV18,ASRTGDETEAF
TRBJ2-7,TRBV23-1,ASNRTGCCEQY
TRBJ2-7,TRBV11-2,ASSSNRELYEQY
TRBJ2-1,TRBV5-1,ASSARTLISYNEQF
TRBJ2-7,TRBV28,ASSDPRTGVYKQY
TRBJ2-5,TRBV5-6,ASSSQGAWETQY
TRBJ1-2,TRBV2,ASPSPLNYGYT
TRBJ2-6,TRBV18,ASSPSGTASGANVLT
TRBJ2-2,TRBV5-1,ASSSGLAPANTGELF
TRBJ2-7,TRBV5-4,ASSLLAGGLGEYEQY
TRBJ2-2,TRBV5-4,ASSDRPLGTGELF
TRBJ2-7,TRBV19,ASSSGHEQY
TRBJ2-1,TRBV27,ASSYPHGGSYNEQF
TRBJ2-1,TRBV29-1,SVLGGGRASSYNEQF
TRBJ2-7,TRBV9,ASSAGLAGDYEQY
TRBJ2-4,TRBV2,ASSVVQIQY
TRBJ2-1,TRBV23-1,ASSHLPWDSYNEQF
TRBJ2-5,TRBV5-4,ASSLGRGPETQY
TRBJ2-1,TRBV11-2,ASSLDRSGGEQF
TRBJ1-3,TRBV7-6,ASSRMLEGASGNTIY
TRBJ2-7,TRBV6-1,ASDTRDRSYEQY
TRBJ1-1,TRBV5-1,ASSLRTGGTEAF
TRBJ2-1,TRBV27,ASSFRDRGNEQF
TRBJ2-7,TRBV5-6,ASSHLLAEQY
TRBJ1-3,TRBV5-4,ASSLRQGAGNTIY
TRBJ2-5,TRBV11-2,ASNPGLQETQY
TRBJ1-4,TRBV5-6,ASTVGPLQEKLF
TRBJ2-7,TRBV2,ASHDRTYEQY
TRBJ1-2,TRBV6-1,ASGGYT
TRBJ1-1,TRBV7-2,ASSLEGTGTEAF
TRBJ2-2,TRBV7-3,ASSSRNTGELF
TRBJ2-7,TRBV7-2,ASSNSGTSGRGGEQY
TRBJ2-1,TRBV7-9,ASSRDYLEQF
TRBJ1-6,TRBV5-1,ASSLGDANSPLH
TRBJ2-1,TRBV7-2,ASSLSGSAGEQF
TRBJ2-2,TRBV6-6,ASTGTPPGELF
TRBJ2-7,TRBV4-1,ASSQVIVRQGVSYEQY
TRBJ2-1,TRBV10-2,ASSELAGGPGQF
TRBJ2-4,TRBV28,ASSPPGLPFQY
TRBJ2-1,TRBV19,ASSPRASGSNEQF
TRBJ2-3,TRBV5-4,ASSLGPGLSTDTQY
TRBJ2-5,TRBV5-1,ASSALTVYQETQY
TRBJ1-1,TRBV2,AGRPGHPNTEAF
TRBJ1-1,TRBV19,ASSIARDRARGAF
TRBJ1-1,TRBV29-1,SVDANTEAF
TRBJ2-3,TRBV7-3,ASSLTSASGRTDTQY
TRBJ2-7,TRBV7-9,ASSLAFDEQY
TRBJ1-2,TRBV15,ATSGQRGNYGYT
TRBJ1-4,TRBV2,ASSFYTTNEKLF
TRBJ1-4,TRBV6-1,ASRAPGQGNEKLF
TRBJ2-6,TRBV15,ATGGTLNSGANVLT
TRBJ2-7,TRBV5-1,ASRTSGTFSYEQY
TRBJ1-1,TRBV9,ASSVGQPNTEAF
TRBJ1-5,TRBV5-1,ASSENPNQPQH